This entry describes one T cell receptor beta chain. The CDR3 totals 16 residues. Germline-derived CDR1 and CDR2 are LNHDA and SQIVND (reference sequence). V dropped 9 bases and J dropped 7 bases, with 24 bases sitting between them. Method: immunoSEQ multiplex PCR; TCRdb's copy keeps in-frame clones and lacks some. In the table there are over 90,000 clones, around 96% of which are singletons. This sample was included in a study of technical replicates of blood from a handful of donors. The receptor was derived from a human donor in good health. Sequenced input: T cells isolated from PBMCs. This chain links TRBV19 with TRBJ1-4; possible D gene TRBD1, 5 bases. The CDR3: CASTRLPTGPGEKLFF. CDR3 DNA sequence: TGTGCCAGCACCCGGCTCCCCACAGGTCCAGGTGAAAAACTGTTTTTT.